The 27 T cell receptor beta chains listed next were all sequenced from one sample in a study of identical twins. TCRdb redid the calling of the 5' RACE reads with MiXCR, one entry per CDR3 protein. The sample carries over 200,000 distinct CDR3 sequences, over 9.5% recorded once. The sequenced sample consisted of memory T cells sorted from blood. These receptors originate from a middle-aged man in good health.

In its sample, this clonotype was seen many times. CDR3 sequence (DNA): TGCGCCAGCAGCCGGACAGGGGGCATCTACGAGCAGTACTTC. Translating gives CASSRTGGIYEQYF. The genes are TRBV4-1 and TRBJ2-7, with TRBD1 matching over 11 bases. V was clipped by 4 bases and J by 3 bases; unmatched bases: 2. CDR3 length equals 14 residues. Germline V gene data show CDR1 as MGHRA and CDR2 as YSYEKL.

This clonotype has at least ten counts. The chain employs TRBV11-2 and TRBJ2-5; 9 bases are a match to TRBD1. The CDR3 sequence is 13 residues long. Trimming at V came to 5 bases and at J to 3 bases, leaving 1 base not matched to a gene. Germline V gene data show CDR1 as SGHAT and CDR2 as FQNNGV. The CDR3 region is CASSRDREETQYF. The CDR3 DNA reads TGTGCCAGCAGCAGGGACAGGGAAGAGACCCAGTACTTC.

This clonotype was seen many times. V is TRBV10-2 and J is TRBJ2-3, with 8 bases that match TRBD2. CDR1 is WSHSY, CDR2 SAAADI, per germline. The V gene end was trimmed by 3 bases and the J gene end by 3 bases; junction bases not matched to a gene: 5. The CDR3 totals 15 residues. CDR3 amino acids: CASSDRGGLTDTQYF. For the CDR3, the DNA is TGCGCCAGCAGTGACCGGGGGGGGCTAACAGATACGCAGTATTTT.

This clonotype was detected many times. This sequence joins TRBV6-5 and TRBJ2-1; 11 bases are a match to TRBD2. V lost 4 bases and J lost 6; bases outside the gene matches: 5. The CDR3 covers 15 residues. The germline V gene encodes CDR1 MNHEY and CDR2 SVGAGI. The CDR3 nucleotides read TGTGCCAGCAGTTCAGGGACTAGCGGTCTCAATGAGCAGTTCTTC. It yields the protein CASSSGTSGLNEQFF.

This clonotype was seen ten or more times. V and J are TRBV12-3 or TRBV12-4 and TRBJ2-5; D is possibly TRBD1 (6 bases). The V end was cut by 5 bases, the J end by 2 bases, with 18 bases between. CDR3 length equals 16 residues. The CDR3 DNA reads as TGTGCCAGCAGTGGATGGACAGAGGAATTACAAGAGACCCAGTACTTC. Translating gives CASSGWTEELQETQYF.

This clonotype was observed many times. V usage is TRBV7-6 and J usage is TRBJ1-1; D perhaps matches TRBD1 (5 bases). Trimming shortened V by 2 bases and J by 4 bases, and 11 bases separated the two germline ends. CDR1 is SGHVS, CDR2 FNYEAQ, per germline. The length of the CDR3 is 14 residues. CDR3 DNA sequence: TGTGCCAGCAGCTTAACCCCGAGGGGCACTGAAGCTTTCTTT. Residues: CASSLTPRGTEAFF.

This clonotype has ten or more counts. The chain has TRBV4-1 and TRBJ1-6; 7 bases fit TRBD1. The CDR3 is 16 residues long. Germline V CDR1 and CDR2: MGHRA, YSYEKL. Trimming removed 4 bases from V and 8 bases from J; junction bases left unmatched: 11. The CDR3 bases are TGCGCCAGCAGCCTACAGGGGCCATTTGGTGATTCACCCCTCCACTTT. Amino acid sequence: CASSLQGPFGDSPLHF.

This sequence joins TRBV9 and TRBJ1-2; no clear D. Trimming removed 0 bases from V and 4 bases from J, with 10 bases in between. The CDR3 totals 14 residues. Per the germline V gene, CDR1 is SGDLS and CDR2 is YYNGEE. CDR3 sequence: CASSVATSLYGYTF. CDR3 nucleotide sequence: TGTGCCAGCAGCGTAGCAACGAGCCTCTATGGCTACACCTTC.

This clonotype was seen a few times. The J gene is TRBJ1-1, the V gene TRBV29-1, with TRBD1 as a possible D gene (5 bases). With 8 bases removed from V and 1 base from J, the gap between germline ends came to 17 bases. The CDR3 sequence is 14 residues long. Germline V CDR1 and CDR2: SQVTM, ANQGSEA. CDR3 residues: CSSRRQGRNTEAFF. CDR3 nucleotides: TGCAGCTCTCGCCGGCAGGGTAGGAACACTGAAGCTTTCTTT.

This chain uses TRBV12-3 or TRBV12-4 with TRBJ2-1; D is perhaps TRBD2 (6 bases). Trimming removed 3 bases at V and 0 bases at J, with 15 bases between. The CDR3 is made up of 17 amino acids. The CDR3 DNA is TGTGCCAGCAGTTTCAGACCGGGACTTTCCTCCTACAATGAGCAGTTCTTC. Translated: CASSFRPGLSSYNEQFF.

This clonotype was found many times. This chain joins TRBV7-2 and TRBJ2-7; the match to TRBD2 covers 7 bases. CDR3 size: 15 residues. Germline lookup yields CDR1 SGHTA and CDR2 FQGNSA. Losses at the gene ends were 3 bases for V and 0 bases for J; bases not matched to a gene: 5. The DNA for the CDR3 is TGTGCCAGCAGCTTGGGAGGGGAAAGCTCCTACGAGCAGTACTTC. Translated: CASSLGGESSYEQYF.

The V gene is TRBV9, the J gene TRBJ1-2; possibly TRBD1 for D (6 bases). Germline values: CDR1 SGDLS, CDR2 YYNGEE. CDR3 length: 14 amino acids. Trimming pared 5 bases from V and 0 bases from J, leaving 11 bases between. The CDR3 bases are TGTGCCAGCAGTCCCGGGACAACTAACTATGGCTACACCTTC. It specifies CASSPGTTNYGYTF.

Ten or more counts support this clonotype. The CDR3 DNA sequence: TGTGCCAGCAGTCGAGGGGTGTTGGAAAGCAATCAGCCCCAGCATTTT. Translated: CASSRGVLESNQPQHF. This rearrangement joins TRBV6-1 to TRBJ1-5; perhaps TRBD1 as D (5 bases). CDR3 length: 16 residues. CDR1 is MNHNS, CDR2 SASEGT, per germline. Between the trimmed V and J ends, which lost 5 bases and 1 base, there was a span of 15 bases.

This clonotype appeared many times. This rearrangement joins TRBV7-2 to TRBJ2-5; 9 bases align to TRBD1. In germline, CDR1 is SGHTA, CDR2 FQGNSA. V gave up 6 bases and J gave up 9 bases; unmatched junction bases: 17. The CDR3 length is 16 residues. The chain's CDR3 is CASSTRGLGDRESQYF. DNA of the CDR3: TGTGCCAGCAGTACAAGGGGGTTAGGGGACAGGGAGTCCCAGTACTTC.

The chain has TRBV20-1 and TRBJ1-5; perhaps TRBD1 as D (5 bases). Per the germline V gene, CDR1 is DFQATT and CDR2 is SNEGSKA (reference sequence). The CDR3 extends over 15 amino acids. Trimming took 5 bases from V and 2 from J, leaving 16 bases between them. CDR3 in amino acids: CSAAFGALGNQPQHF. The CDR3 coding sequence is TGCAGTGCTGCGTTTGGGGCTCTGGGCAATCAGCCCCAGCATTTT.

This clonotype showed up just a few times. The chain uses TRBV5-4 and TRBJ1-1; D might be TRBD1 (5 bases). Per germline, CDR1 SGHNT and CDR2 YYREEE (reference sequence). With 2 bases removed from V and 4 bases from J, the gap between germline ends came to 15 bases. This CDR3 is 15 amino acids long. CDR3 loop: CASSFQGGSGTEAFF. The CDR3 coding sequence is TGTGCCAGCAGCTTCCAGGGAGGGTCAGGCACTGAAGCTTTCTTT.

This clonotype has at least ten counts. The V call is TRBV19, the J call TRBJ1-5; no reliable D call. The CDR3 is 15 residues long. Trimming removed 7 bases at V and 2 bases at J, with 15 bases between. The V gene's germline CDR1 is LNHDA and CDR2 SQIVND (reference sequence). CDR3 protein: CASITDHAGNQPQHF. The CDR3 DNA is TGTGCCAGTATCACGGACCATGCCGGCAATCAGCCCCAGCATTTT.

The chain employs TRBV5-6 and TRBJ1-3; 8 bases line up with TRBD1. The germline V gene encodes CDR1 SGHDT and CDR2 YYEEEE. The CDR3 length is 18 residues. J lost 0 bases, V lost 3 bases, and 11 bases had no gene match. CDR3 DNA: TGTGCCAGCAGCTGGTCTCGCCGGGACAGGATCTCTGGAAACACCATATATTTT. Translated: CASSWSRRDRISGNTIYF.

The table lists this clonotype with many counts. Here the CDR3 reads CATSREALAGVGADTQYF. The CDR3 DNA sequence: TGTGCCACCAGCAGAGAGGCACTAGCGGGGGTTGGCGCAGATACGCAGTATTTT. J is TRBJ2-3 and V is TRBV15; 11 bases are shared with TRBD2. Germline loops: CDR1 LNHNV, CDR2 YYDKDF (reference sequence). The CDR3 runs 18 residues. V was clipped by 0 bases and J by 4 bases; unmatched bases: 9.

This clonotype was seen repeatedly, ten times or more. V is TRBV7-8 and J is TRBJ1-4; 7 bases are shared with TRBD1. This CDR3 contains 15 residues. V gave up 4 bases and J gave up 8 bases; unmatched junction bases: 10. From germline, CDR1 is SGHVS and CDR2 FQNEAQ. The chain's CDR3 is CASSWNRGIGEKLFF. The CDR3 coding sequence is TGTGCCAGCAGCTGGAACAGGGGAATCGGGGAAAAACTGTTTTTT.

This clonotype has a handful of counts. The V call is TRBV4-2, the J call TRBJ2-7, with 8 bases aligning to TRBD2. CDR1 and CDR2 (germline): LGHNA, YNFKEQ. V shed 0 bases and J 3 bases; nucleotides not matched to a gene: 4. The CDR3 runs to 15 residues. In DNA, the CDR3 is TGTGCCAGCAGCCAAGAAGCGGGGGCCCACTACGAGCAGTACTTC. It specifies CASSQEAGAHYEQYF.

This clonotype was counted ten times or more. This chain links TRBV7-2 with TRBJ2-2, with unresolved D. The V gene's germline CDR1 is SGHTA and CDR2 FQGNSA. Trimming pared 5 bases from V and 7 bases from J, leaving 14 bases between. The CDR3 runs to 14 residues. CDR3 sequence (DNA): TGTGCCAGCAGCCCCGTAGCTGTTGGCGGGGAGCTGTTTTTT. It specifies CASSPVAVGGELFF.

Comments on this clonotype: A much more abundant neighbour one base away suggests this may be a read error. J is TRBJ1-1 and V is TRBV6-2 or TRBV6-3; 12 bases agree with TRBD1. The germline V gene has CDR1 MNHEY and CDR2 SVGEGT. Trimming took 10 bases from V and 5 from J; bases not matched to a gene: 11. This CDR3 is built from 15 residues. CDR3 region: CANRLPGQGATEAFF. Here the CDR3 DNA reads TGTGCCAACAGGCTCCCGGGACAGGGGGCGACTGAAGCTTTCTTT.

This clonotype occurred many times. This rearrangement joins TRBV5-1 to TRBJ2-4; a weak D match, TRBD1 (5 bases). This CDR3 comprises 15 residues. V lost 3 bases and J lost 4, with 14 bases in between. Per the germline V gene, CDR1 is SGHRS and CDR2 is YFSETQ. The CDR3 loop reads CASSWGPGPKNIQYF. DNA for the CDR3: TGCGCCAGCAGCTGGGGCCCGGGTCCTAAAAACATTCAGTACTTC.

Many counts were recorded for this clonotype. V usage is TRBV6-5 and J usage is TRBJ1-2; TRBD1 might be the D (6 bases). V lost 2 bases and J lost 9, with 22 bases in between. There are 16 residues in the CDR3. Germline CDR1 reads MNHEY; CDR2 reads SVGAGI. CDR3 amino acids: CASSYRSTRTASRYTF. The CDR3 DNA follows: TGTGCCAGCAGTTACCGATCGACACGGACAGCAAGTCGCTACACCTTC.

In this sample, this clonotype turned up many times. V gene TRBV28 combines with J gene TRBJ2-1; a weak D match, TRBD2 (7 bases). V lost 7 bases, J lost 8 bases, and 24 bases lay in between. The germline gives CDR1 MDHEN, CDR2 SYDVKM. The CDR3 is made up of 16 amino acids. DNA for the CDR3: TGTGCCAGCACCGACTGGGGGGGCCCATATTTCCATGAGCAGTTCTTC. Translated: CASTDWGGPYFHEQFF.

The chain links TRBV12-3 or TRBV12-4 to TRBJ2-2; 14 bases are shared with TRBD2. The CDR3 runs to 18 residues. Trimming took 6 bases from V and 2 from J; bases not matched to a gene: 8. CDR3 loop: CASRHGLAGGFNTGELFF. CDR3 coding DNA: TGTGCCAGCAGACACGGACTAGCGGGGGGCTTTAACACCGGGGAGCTGTTTTTT.